This TCR beta chain was observed in a study of blood T cell repertoires in COVID-19. Sequencing was performed with immunoSEQ multiplex PCR; in TCRdb, only in-frame clones are kept and a portion is missing. The top ten hold less than 5% of the sample, which has 90,000 to 120,000 clones, approximately 81% seen once. The V and J ends lost 6 bases and 5 bases, in that order; junction bases with no gene match: 6. Germline V CDR1 and CDR2: MNHEY, SVGAGI. The CDR3 is made up of 15 amino acids. The chain employs TRBV6-5 and TRBJ2-3, with 12 bases identical to TRBD1. The clonotype was recovered from a human donor in a cohort sampled during active COVID-19. Sequencing was performed on peripheral blood. CDR3 loop: CASRSGTGGRDTQYF. The CDR3 coding sequence is TGTGCCAGCAGATCCGGGACAGGGGGCAGAGATACGCAGTATTTT.